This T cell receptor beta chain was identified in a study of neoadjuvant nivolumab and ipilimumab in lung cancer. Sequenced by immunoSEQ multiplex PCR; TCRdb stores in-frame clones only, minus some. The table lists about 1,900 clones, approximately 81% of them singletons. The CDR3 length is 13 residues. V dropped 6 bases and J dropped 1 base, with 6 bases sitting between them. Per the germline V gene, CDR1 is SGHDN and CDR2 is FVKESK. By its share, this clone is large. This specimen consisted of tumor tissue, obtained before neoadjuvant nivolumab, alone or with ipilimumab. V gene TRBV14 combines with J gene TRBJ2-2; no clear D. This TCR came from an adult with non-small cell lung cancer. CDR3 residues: CASSRGNTGELFF. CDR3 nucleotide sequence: TGTGCCAGCAGTCGAGGGAACACCGGGGAGCTGTTTTTT.